Following are 19 T cell receptor beta chains from one sample sequenced in a study of control samples from healthy donors and cancer patients. TCRdb's copy holds only in-frame clones and misses some; the assay was immunoSEQ multiplex PCR. With about 190,000 clones in the sample, the ten largest clones hold less than 2.5%. The source material was blood. These receptors originate from a woman in her 30s in good health.

The J gene is TRBJ2-1, the V gene TRBV11-2; 10 nucleotides agree with TRBD2. CDR1 is SGHAT and CDR2 is FQNNGV in the germline V gene. The CDR3 is made up of 16 amino acids. V dropped 5 bases and J dropped 4; count of bases not matched to a gene: 8. CDR3 in amino acids: CASSITGLALYNEQFF. Written as DNA, the CDR3 is TGTGCCAGCAGCATCACGGGACTAGCGCTTTACAATGAGCAGTTCTTC.

The chain uses TRBV5-4 and TRBJ1-2; the D is unclear. Germline values: CDR1 SGHNT, CDR2 YYREEE (reference sequence). V shed 0 bases and J shed 9 bases, with 12 bases lying between them. The CDR3 has 13 amino acids. CDR3 sequence: CASSLVGKNRYTF. The CDR3, as DNA: TGTGCCAGCAGCTTGGTTGGGAAGAACCGCTACACCTTC. Variable domain in full (rest from reference TRBV5-4 and TRBJ1-2): ETGVTQSPTHLIKTRGQQVTLRCSSQSGHNTVSWYQQALGQGPQFIFQYYREEENGRGNFPPRFSGLQFPNYSSELNVNALELDDSALYLCASSLVGKNRYTFGSGTRLTVV.

The CDR3 protein is CASSLGRGAARGTQYF. DNA of the CDR3: TGTGCCAGCAGCTTGGGGAGGGGGGCCGCTAGGGGTACGCAGTATTTT. J is TRBJ2-3 and V is TRBV5-4; D may match TRBD1 or TRBD2 (6 bases each). The CDR3 runs 16 residues. Germline V lookup: CDR1 SGHNT, CDR2 YYREEE (reference sequence). Trimming took off 0 bases at V and 8 bases at J, with 19 bases between the two ends.

Comments on this clone: One end of the junction is discordant with germline, which a read error may explain. CDR3 sequence (DNA): TGTGCCCGCAGCTCCGGGGGGGGACTAGCGGGAGACCAAGAGACCCAGTACTTC. Encoded protein: CARSSGGGLAGDQETQYF. The chain links TRBV13 to TRBJ2-5, with 14 bases identical to TRBD2. Germline V gene data show CDR1 as PRHDT and CDR2 as FYEKMQ (reference sequence). This CDR3 comprises 18 residues. Variable domain in full (rest from reference TRBV13 and TRBJ2-5): AAGVIQSPRHLIKEKRETATLKCYPIPRHDTVYWYQQGPGQDPQFLISFYEKMQSDKGSIPDRFSAQQFSDYHSELNMSSLELGDSALYFCARSSGGGLAGDQETQYFGPGTRLLVL.

The rearrangement joins TRBV27 to TRBJ2-7; 14 bases are a match to TRBD2. This CDR3 region has 18 residues. Losses at the gene ends were 6 bases for V and 0 bases for J; bases not matched to a gene: 10. CDR1 is MNHEY, CDR2 SMNVEV, per germline (reference sequence). This CDR3 is CASSWAGTSGGRSYEQYF. CDR3 nucleotides: TGTGCCAGCAGCTGGGCCGGGACTAGCGGGGGCCGCTCCTACGAGCAGTACTTC.

CDR3 DNA: TGCAGCGGGGGACAGGACCGAGGCTACACCTTC. Its translation is CSGGQDRGYTF. The rearrangement uses TRBV29-1 and TRBJ1-2; 8 bases align to TRBD1. V shed 7 bases and J 8 bases; nucleotides not matched to a gene: 6. CDR1 and CDR2 from the germline V gene are SQVTM and ANQGSEA. The CDR3 is 11 amino acids.

The J gene is TRBJ1-2, the V gene TRBV7-2, with 10 nucleotides matching TRBD1. CDR3 length: 13 residues. Germline CDR1 is SGHTA and CDR2 is FQGNSA. After removal of 5 bases from V and 9 bases from J, the junction contained 6 bases not matched to a gene. CDR3 in DNA: TGTGCCAGCAGCGCGGGACAGGGGAGGCGCTACACCTTC. Amino acids: CASSAGQGRRYTF.

This chain links TRBV6-5 with TRBJ2-7; possibly TRBD1 for D (6 bases). This CDR3 is built from 10 residues. Germline V gene data show CDR1 as MNHEY and CDR2 as SVGAGI. V lost 5 bases, J lost 10 bases, and 9 bases lay in between. The CDR3 DNA reads as TGTGCCAGCAGTACAGGGAGTCAGTACTTC. Translating gives CASSTGSQYF.

V is TRBV5-1 and J is TRBJ2-3; 8 bases match TRBD1. In germline, CDR1 is SGHRS, CDR2 YFSETQ. The CDR3 has 16 amino acids. The V and J ends lost 0 bases and 2 bases, in that order; junction bases with no gene match: 5. This CDR3 reads CASSLGSDRATDTQYF. The DNA for the CDR3 is TGCGCCAGCAGCTTGGGGTCGGACAGGGCCACAGATACGCAGTATTTT. Together with reference TRBV5-1 and TRBJ2-3, the CDR3 gives the full variable domain: KAGVTQTPRYLIKTRGQQVTLSCSPISGHRSVSWYQQTPGQGLQFLFEYFSETQRNKGNFPGRFSGRQFSNSRSEMNVSTLELGDSALYLCASSLGSDRATDTQYFGPGTRLTVL.

The chain carries TRBV6-5 and TRBJ2-7; 9 nucleotides line up with TRBD1. Germline V gene lookup returns CDR1 MNHEY and CDR2 SVGAGI. CDR3 size: 15 residues. J lost 3 bases, V lost 5 bases, and 8 bases had no gene match. The CDR3 is CASSTWEDRGYEQYF. CDR3 in DNA: TGTGCCAGCAGTACCTGGGAGGACAGGGGCTACGAGCAGTACTTC.

The genes are TRBV7-9 and TRBJ1-1, with a possible D match to TRBD1 (5 bases). Per the germline V gene, CDR1 is SEHNR and CDR2 is FQNEAQ (reference sequence). CDR3 length equals 12 residues. V dropped 3 bases and J dropped 8 bases, with 10 bases sitting between them. The CDR3 here is CASSFFHREAFF. DNA of the CDR3: TGTGCCAGCAGCTTTTTTCACAGGGAAGCTTTCTTT.

The chain links TRBV6-5 to TRBJ2-7, with TRBD2 matching 13 bases. V was pared by 6 bases and J by 2 bases, with 4 bases of the junction left unmatched. The germline V gene has CDR1 MNHEY and CDR2 SVGAGI. This CDR3 has 15 amino acids. The CDR3: CASRPGTSGTYEQYF. DNA for the CDR3: TGTGCCAGCAGACCCGGGACTAGCGGGACCTACGAGCAGTACTTC.

J is TRBJ1-6 and V is TRBV5-1; D unclear. V lost 2 bases and J lost 9, with 15 bases in between. Germline CDR1 SGHRS, CDR2 YFSETQ. This CDR3 is 15 amino acids long. The CDR3 here is CASSFAGGEASPLHF. CDR3 sequence (DNA): TGCGCCAGCAGCTTCGCTGGTGGGGAAGCTTCACCCCTCCACTTT.

The chain recombines TRBV2 with TRBJ2-6; D is possibly TRBD1 (6 bases). CDR3 size: 15 residues. CDR1 is SNHLY and CDR2 is FYNNEI in the germline V gene. The ends were cut back, 8 bases at V and 0 bases at J, with 11 bases in the middle. The CDR3 protein is CASLQGTSGANVLTF. CDR3 coding DNA: TGTGCCAGCCTACAGGGTACCTCTGGGGCCAACGTCCTGACTTTC.

The chain carries TRBV12-3 or TRBV12-4 and TRBJ1-5; 7 bases match TRBD1. The CDR3 length is 13 residues. V lost 7 bases to trimming and J lost 6 bases; unmatched junction nucleotides: 6. Here the CDR3 reads CASMLGGGQPQHF. The CDR3 DNA reads TGTGCCAGCATGCTAGGGGGCGGTCAGCCCCAGCATTTT.

J is TRBJ2-7 and V is TRBV10-2; 13 positions match TRBD2. Germline trimming cut 8 bases from V and 6 bases from J; bases unmatched to any gene: 7. In germline, CDR1 is WSHSY, CDR2 SAAADI. The CDR3 spans 14 residues. The CDR3 DNA sequence: TGCGCCAGCGGAGGGACTAGCGGGGCCCGCGAGCAGTACTTC. Translated, it gives CASGGTSGAREQYF.

The chain carries TRBV27 and TRBJ1-5; no firm D call. Trimming shortened V by 8 bases and J by 6 bases, and 8 bases separated the two germline ends. CDR1 is MNHEY, CDR2 SMNVEV, per germline (reference sequence). The length of the CDR3 is 11 residues. The CDR3 DNA reads as TGTGCCAGCGGTATTGGTCAGCCCCAGCATTTT. Encoded protein: CASGIGQPQHF.

The CDR3 sequence is CASSRGWVGGYTF. The CDR3 region has the DNA TGTGCCAGCAGCCGAGGATGGGTGGGTGGCTACACCTTC. This chain links TRBV5-5 with TRBJ1-2; D is unclear. Germline V gene sequence: CDR1 SGHKS, CDR2 YYEKEE (reference sequence). V lost 4 bases and J lost 7, with 14 bases in between. The CDR3 contains 13 residues.

This rearrangement joins TRBV25-1 to TRBJ1-1, with D unresolved. CDR3 length equals 13 residues. Germline V gene lookup returns CDR1 MGHDK and CDR2 SYGVNS. Trimming took 4 bases from V and 2 from J, leaving 8 bases between them. This CDR3 is CASSGGFNTEAFF. The CDR3 DNA reads as TGTGCCAGCAGTGGAGGGTTTAACACTGAAGCTTTCTTT.